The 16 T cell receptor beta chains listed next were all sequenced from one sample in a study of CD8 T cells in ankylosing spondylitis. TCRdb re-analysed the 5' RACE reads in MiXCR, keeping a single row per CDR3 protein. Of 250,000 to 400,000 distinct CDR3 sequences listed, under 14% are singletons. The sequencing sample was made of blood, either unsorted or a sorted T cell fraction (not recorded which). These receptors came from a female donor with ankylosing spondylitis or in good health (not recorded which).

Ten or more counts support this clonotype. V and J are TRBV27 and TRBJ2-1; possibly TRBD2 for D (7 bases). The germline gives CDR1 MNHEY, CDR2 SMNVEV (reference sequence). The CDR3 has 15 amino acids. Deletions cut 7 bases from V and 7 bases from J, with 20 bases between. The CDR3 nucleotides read TGTGCCAGCAAAAGAGGGGGGGCGGGTTGGAATGAGCAGTTCTTC. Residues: CASKRGGAGWNEQFF.

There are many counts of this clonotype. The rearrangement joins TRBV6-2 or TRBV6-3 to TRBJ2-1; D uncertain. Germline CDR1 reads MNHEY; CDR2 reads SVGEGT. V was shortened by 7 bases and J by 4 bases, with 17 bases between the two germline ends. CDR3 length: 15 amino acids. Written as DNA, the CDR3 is TGTGCCAGCACCCTGACTCCTACTCCTTACAATGAGCAGTTCTTC. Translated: CASTLTPTPYNEQFF.

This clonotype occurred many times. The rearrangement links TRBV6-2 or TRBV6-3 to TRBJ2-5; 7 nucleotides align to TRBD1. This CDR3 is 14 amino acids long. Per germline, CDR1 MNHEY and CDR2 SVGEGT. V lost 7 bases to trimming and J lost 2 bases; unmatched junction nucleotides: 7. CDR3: CASKMGTVQETQYF. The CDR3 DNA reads TGTGCCAGCAAAATGGGGACAGTGCAAGAGACCCAGTACTTC.

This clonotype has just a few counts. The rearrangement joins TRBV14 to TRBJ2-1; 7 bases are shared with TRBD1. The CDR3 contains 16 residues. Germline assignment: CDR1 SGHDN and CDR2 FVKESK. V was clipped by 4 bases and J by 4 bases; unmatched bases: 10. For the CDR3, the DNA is TGTGCCAGCAGCCGCCAAACAGGGGCCGCATACAATGAGCAGTTCTTC. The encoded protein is CASSRQTGAAYNEQFF.

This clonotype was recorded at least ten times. For the CDR3, the DNA is TGCGCCAGCAGTACCCCTGGCAATTTCGAGCAGTTCTTC. Encoded protein: CASSTPGNFEQFF. The chain combines TRBV5-1 with TRBJ2-1, with no clear D. CDR1 and CDR2 (germline): SGHRS, YFSETQ. This CDR3 has 13 residues. Trimming left V 5 bases short and J 10 bases short, with 16 bases between.

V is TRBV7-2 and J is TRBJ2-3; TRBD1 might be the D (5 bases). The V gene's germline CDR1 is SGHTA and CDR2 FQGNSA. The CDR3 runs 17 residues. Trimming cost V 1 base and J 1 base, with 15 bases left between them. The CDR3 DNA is TGTGCCAGCAGCTTAGGCCAGGGTAATATGGGCACAGATACGCAGTATTTT. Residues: CASSLGQGNMGTDTQYF.

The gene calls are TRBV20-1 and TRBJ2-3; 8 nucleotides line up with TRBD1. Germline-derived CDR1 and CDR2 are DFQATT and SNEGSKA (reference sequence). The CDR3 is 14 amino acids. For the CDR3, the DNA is TGCAGAGTGTCCGCGGGACAGGGCACAGATACGCAGTATTTT. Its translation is CRVSAGQGTDTQYF.

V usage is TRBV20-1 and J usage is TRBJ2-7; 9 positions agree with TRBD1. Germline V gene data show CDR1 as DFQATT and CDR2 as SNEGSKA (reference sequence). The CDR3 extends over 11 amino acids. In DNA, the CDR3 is TGCAGGGCGGGACAGGGTCCCGAGCAGTACTTC. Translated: CRAGQGPEQYF.

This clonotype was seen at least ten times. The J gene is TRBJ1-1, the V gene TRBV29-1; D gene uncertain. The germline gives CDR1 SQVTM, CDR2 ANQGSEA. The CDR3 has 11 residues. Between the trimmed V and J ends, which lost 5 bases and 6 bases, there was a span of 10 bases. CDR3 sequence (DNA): TGCAGCGTTTTGGGGATCTCTGAAGCTTTCTTT. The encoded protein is CSVLGISEAFF.

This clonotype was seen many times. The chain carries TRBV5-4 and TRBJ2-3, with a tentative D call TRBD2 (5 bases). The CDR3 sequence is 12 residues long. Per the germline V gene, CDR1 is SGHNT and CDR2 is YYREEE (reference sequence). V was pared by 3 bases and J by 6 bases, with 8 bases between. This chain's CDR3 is CASSSGVDTQYF. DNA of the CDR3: TGTGCCAGCAGCTCCGGGGTTGATACGCAGTATTTT.

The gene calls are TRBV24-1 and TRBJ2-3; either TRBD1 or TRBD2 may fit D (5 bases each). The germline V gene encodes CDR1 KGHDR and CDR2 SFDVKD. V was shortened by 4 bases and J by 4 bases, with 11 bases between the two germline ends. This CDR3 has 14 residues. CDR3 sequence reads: CATSEAGRADTQYF. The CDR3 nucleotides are TGTGCCACCAGTGAGGCAGGGCGGGCAGATACGCAGTATTTT.

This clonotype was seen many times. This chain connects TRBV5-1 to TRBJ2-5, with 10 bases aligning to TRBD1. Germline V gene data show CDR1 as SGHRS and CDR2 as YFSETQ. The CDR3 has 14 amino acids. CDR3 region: CATGTGDSQETQYF. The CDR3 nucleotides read TGCGCTACCGGGACAGGGGACTCTCAAGAGACCCAGTACTTC.

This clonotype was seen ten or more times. The CDR3 region is CATSDLASGQETQYF. In DNA form, the CDR3 reads TGTGCCACCAGTGATTTGGCAAGCGGGCAAGAGACCCAGTACTTC. This chain joins TRBV24-1 and TRBJ2-5, with D possibly TRBD2 on 6 matching bases. CDR1 is KGHDR, CDR2 SFDVKD, per germline. The CDR3 loop spans 15 amino acids. V shed 0 bases and J shed 2 bases, with 9 bases lying between them.

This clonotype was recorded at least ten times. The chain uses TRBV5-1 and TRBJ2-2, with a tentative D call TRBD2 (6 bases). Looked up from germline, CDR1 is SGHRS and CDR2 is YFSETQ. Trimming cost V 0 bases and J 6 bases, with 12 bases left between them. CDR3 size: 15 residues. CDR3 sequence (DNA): TGCGCCAGCAGCTTGGTTTCGGGGGAATCCGGGGAGCTGTTTTTT. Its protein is CASSLVSGESGELFF.

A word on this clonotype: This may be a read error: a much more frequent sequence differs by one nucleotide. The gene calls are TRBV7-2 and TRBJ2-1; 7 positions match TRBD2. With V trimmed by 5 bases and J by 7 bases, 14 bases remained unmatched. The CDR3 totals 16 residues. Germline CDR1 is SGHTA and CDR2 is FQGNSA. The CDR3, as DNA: TGTGCCAGCAGCGATCTTCCGGGACTATGCCGTAATGAGCAGTTCTTC. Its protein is CASSDLPGLCRNEQFF.

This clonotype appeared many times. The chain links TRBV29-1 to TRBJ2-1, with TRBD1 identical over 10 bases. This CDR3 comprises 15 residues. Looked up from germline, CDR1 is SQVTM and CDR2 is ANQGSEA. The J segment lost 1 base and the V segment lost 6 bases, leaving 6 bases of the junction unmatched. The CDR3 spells CSVLGQGSSYNEQFF. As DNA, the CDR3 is TGCAGCGTCCTGGGACAGGGGTCTTCCTACAATGAGCAGTTCTTC.